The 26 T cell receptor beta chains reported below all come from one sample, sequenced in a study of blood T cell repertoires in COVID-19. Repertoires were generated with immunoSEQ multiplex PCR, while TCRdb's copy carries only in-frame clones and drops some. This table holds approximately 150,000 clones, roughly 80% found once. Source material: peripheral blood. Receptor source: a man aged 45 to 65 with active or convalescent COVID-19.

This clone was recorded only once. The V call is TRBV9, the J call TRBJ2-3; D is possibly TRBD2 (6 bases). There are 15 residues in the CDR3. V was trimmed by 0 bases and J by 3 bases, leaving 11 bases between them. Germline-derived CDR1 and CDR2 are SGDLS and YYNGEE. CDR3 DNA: TGTGCCAGCAGCGTAGGAGGGCTAGCGACAGATACGCAGTATTTT. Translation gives CASSVGGLATDTQYF.

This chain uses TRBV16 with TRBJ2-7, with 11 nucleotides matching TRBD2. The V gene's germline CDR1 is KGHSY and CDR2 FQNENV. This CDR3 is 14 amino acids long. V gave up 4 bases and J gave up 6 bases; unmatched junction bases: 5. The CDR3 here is CASSLSGRAGEQYF. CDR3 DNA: TGTGCCAGCAGCCTTAGCGGGAGGGCCGGCGAGCAGTACTTC.

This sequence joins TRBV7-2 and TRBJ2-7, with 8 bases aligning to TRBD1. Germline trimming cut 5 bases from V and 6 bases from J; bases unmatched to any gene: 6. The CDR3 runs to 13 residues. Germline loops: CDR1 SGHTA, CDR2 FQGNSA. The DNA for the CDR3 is TGTGCCAGCAGCGGAAGGACAGGGACCGAGCAGTACTTC. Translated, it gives CASSGRTGTEQYF.

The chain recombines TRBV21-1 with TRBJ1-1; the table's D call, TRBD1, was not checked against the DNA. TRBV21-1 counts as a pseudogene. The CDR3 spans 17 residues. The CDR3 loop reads CASSKEARGDMNTEAFF. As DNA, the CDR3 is TGTGCCAGCAGCAAAGAGGCCAGGGGAGACATGAACACTGAAGCTTTCTTT.

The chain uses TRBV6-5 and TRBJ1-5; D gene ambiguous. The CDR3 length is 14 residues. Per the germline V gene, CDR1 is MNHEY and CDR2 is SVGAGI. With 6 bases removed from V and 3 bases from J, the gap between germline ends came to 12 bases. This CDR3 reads CASRENIPNQPQHF. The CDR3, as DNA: TGTGCCAGCAGGGAGAATATCCCCAATCAGCCCCAGCATTTT.

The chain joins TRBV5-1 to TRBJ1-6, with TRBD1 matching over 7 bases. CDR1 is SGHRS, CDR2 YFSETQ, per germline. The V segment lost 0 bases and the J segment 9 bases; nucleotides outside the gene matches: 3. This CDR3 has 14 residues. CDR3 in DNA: TGCGCCAGCAGCTTGGAGGGGGCTGGTTCACCCCTCCACTTT. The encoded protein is CASSLEGAGSPLHF. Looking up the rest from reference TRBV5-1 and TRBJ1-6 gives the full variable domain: KAGVTQTPRYLIKTRGQQVTLSCSPISGHRSVSWYQQTPGQGLQFLFEYFSETQRNKGNFPGRFSGRQFSNSRSEMNVSTLELGDSALYLCASSLEGAGSPLHFGNGTRLTVT.

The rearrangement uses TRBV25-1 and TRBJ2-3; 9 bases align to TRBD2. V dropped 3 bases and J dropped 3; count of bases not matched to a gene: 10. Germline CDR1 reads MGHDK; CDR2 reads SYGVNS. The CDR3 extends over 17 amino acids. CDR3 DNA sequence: TGTGCCAGCAGTGATATAGCGGGGAGCGGGAGGACAGATACGCAGTATTTT. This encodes CASSDIAGSGRTDTQYF.

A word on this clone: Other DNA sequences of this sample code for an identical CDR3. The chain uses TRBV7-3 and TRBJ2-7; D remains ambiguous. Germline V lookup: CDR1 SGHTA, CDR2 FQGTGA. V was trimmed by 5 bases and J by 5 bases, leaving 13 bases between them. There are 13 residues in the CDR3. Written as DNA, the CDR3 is TGTGCCAGCAGCCCCCTAGAATCAGACGAGCAGTACTTC. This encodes CASSPLESDEQYF.

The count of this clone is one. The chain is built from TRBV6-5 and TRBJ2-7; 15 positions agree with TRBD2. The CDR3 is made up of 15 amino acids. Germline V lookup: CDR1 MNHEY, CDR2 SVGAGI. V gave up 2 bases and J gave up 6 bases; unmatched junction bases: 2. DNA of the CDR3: TGTGCCAGCAGTTACAAGGGACTAGCGGGAGGCGAGCAGTACTTC. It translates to CASSYKGLAGGEQYF.

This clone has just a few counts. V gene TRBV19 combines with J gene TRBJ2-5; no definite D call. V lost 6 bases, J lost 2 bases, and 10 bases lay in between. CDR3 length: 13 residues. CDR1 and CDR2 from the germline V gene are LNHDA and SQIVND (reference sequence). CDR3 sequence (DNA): TGTGCCAGTAGGCCTCTAGGTCAAGAGACCCAGTACTTC. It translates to CASRPLGQETQYF.

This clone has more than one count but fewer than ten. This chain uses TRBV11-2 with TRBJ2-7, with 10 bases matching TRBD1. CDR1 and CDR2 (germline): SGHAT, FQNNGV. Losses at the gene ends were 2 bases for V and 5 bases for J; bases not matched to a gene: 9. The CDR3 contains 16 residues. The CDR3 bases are TGTGCCAGCAGCTTACCGCCCGGGACAGGGGACCACGAGCAGTACTTC. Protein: CASSLPPGTGDHEQYF.

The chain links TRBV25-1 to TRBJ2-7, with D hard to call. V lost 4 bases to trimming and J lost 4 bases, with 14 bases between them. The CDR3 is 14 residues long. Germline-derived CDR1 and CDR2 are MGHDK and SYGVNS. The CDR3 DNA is TGTGCCAGCAGTGCCCAACGTATGGCATACGAGCAGTACTTC. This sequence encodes CASSAQRMAYEQYF.

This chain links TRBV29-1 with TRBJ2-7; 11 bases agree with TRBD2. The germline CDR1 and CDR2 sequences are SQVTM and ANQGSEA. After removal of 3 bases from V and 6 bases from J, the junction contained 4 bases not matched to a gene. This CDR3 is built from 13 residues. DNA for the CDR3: TGCAGCGTTGATAGCGGGAGGGTTGGCGAGCAGTACTTC. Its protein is CSVDSGRVGEQYF.

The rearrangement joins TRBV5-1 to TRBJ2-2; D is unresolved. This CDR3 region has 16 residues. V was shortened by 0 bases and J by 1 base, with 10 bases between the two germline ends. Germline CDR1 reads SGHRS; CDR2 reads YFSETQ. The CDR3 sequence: CASSLVRNVNTGELFF. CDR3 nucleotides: TGCGCCAGCAGCTTGGTCAGGAACGTGAACACCGGGGAGCTGTTTTTT.

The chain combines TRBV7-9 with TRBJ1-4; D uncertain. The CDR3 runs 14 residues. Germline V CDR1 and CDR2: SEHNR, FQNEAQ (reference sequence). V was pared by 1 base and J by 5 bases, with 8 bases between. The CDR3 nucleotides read TGTGCCAGCAGCTTAGGAGGGAGCAATGAAAAACTGTTTTTT. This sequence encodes CASSLGGSNEKLFF.

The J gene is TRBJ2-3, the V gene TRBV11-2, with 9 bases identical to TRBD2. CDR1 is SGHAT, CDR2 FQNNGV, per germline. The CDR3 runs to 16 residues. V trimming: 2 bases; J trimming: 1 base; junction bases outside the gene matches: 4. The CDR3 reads CASSLNPSGGTDTQYF. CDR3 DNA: TGTGCCAGCAGCTTAAATCCTAGCGGGGGCACAGATACGCAGTATTTT.

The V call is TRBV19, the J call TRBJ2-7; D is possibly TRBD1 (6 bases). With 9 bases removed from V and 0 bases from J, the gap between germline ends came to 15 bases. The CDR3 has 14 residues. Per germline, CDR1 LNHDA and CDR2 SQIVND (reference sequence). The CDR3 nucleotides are TGTGCCAGCAACACCGGGACAAACTCCTACGAGCAGTACTTC. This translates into CASNTGTNSYEQYF.

The CDR3 bases are TGCGCCAGCAGCCAAGGACCGGGACAGGGGGCGTCCGAGCAGTACTTC. Translated: CASSQGPGQGASEQYF. The rearrangement links TRBV4-1 to TRBJ2-7; TRBD1 aligns across 12 bases. V lost 1 base and J lost 6; bases outside the gene matches: 7. CDR3 length equals 16 residues. Germline loops: CDR1 MGHRA, CDR2 YSYEKL.

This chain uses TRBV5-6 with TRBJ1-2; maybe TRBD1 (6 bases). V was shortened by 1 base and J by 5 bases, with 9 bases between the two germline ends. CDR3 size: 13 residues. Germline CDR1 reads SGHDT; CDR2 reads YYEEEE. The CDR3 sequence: CASSLPQGYGYTF. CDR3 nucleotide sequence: TGTGCCAGCAGCTTGCCGCAGGGGTATGGCTACACCTTC.

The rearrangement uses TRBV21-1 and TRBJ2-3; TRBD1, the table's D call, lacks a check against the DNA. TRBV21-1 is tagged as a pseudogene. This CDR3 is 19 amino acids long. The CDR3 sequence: CASSKGTGYRDLSTDTQYF. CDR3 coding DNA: TGTGCCAGCAGCAAAGGGACCGGGTACAGGGACCTTAGCACAGATACGCAGTATTTT.

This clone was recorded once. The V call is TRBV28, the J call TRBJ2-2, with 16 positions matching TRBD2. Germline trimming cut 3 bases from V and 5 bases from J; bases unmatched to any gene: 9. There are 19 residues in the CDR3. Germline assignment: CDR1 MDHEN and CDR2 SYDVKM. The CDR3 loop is CASSFPGLAGGPWTGELFF. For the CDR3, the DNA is TGTGCCAGCAGTTTTCCGGGACTAGCGGGAGGGCCGTGGACCGGGGAGCTGTTTTTT.

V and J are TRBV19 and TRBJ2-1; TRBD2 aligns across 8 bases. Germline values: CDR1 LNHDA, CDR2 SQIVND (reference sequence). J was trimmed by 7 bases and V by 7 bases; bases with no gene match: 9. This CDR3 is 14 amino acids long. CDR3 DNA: TGTGCCAGTATTGGGAGTAGCGGGATAAATGAGCAGTTCTTC. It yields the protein CASIGSSGINEQFF.

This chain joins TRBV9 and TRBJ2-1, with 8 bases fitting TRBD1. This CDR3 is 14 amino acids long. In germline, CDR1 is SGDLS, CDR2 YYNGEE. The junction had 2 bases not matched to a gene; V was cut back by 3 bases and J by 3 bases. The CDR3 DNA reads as TGTGCCAGCAGCGCCGACAGGGGCTACAATGAGCAGTTCTTC. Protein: CASSADRGYNEQFF.

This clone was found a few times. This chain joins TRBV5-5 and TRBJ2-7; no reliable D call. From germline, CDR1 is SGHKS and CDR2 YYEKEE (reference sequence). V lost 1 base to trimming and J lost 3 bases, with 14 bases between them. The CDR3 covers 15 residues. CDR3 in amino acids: CASSLIPTGNYEQYF. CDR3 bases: TGTGCCAGCAGCTTGATCCCGACTGGAAACTACGAGCAGTACTTC.

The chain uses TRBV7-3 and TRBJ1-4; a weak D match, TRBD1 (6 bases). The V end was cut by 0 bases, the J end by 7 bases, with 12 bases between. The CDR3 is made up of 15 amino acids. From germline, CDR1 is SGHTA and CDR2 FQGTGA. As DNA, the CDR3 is TGTGCCAGCAGCTTAACGGGGGGGCTGACTGAAAAACTGTTTTTT. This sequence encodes CASSLTGGLTEKLFF.

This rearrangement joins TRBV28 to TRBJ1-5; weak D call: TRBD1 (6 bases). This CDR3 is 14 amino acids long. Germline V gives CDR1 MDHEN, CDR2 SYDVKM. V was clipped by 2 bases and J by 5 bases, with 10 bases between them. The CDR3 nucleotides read TGTGCCAGCAGTTTACGACAGGTCCATCAGCCCCAGCATTTT. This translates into CASSLRQVHQPQHF.